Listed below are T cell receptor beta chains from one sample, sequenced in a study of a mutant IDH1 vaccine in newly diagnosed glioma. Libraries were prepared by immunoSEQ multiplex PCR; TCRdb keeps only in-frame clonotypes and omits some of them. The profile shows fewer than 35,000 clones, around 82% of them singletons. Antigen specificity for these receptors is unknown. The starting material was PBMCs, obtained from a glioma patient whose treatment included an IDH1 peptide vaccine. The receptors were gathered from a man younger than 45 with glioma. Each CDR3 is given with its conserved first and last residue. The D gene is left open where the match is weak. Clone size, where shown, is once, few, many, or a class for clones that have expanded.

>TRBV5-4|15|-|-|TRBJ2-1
TGTGCCAGCAGCTTGCCCGGGGAGAGGAACAATGAGCAGTTCTTC
CASSLPGERNNEQFF
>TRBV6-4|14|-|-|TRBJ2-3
TGTGCCAGCAGTGCCGTAGGGTTCACAGATACGCAGTATTTT
CASSAVGFTDTQYF
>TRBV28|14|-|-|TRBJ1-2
TGTGCCAGCAAAACCAGAGGCACCAACTATGGCTACACCTTC
CASKTRGTNYGYTF
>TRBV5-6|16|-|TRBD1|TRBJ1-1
TGTGCCAGCAGCTCCCGGGACAGGGGGCCGTACACTGAAGCTTTCTTT
CASSSRDRGPYTEAFF
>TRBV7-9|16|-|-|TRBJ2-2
TGTGCCAGCAGCCCTGGTTTAGCGGTGAACACCGGGGAGCTGTTTTTT
CASSPGLAVNTGELFF
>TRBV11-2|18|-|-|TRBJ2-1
TGTGCCAGCAGCCACCGAAGGCTAGGAAAAAGCTCCTACAATGAGCAGTTCTTC
CASSHRRLGKSSYNEQFF
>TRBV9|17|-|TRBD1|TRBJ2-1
TGTGCCAGCAGCCCCCGGAACAGGGGGCGCGCCTACAATGAGCAGTTCTTC
CASSPRNRGRAYNEQFF
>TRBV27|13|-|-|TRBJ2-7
TGTGCCAGCAGCCGGGGCGACATCTACGAGCAGTACTTC
CASSRGDIYEQYF
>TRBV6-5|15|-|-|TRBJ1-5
TGTGCCAGCAGTTACCCCGATGCGGGCAATCAGCCCCAGCATTTT
CASSYPDAGNQPQHF
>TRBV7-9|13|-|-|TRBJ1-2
TGTGCCAGCAGCCCTGCGGTCGCTTATGGCTACACCTTC
CASSPAVAYGYTF
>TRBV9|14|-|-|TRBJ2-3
TGTGCCAGCAGCGTCTCGCCCTCCCTTGATACGCAGTATTTT
CASSVSPSLDTQYF
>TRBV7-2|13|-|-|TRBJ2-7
TGTGCCAGCAGCCCCGTCGGCAGCGACGAGCAGTACTTC
CASSPVGSDEQYF
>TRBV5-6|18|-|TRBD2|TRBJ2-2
TGTGCCAGCAGCTTGTTAGTTGGACTAGCGCCGAACACCGGGGAGCTGTTTTTT
CASSLLVGLAPNTGELFF
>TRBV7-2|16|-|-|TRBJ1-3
TGTGCCAGCAGCTTAGCCCCGACAGGCTCTGGAAACACCATATATTTT
CASSLAPTGSGNTIYF
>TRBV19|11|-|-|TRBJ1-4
TGTGCCAGTAAGGACGGTGCAAAACTGTTTTTT
CASKDGAKLFF
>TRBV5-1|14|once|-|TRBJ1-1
TGCGCCAGCAGCTCACCAGACGTCCCCACTGAAGCTTTCTTT
CASSSPDVPTEAFF
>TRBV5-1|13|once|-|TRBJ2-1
TGCGCCAGCAGCGCCGGGACCAACGTAGAGCAGTTCTTC
CASSAGTNVEQFF
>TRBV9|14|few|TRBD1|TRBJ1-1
TGTGCCAGCAGCTGGGGGACAGGGGACACTGAAGCTTTCTTT
CASSWGTGDTEAFF
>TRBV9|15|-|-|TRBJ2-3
TGTGCCAGCAGCGTAGCCGAACTTAGCCGGGATACGCAGTATTTT
CASSVAELSRDTQYF